These 17 T cell receptor beta chains were sequenced from one sample in a study of identifying expanded T cells in peripheral blood. Profiled with immunoSEQ multiplex PCR; TCRdb holds only in-frame clones, not every one. The sample contains about 100,000 clones, 88% of which appear only once. Sequenced material: blood. The source of these receptors is a person aged 18 to 75 in good health.

A single count supports this clone. The chain recombines TRBV11-2 with TRBJ2-1, with D tentatively TRBD1 (5 bases). Germline V CDR1 and CDR2: SGHAT, FQNNGV. V dropped 0 bases and J dropped 4 bases, with 7 bases sitting between them. The CDR3 extends over 14 amino acids. The chain's CDR3 is CASSLESGYNEQFF. DNA for the CDR3: TGTGCCAGCAGCTTAGAATCAGGGTACAATGAGCAGTTCTTC.

V gene TRBV10-2 combines with J gene TRBJ1-1; 10 bases match TRBD1. The germline V gene encodes CDR1 WSHSY and CDR2 SAAADI. Trimming at V came to 3 bases and at J to 0 bases, leaving 10 bases not matched to a gene. This CDR3 comprises 18 residues. CDR3: CASSEPGQGSGMNTEAFF. CDR3 DNA: TGCGCCAGCAGTGAACCGGGACAGGGGTCCGGGATGAACACTGAAGCTTTCTTT.

The chain links TRBV7-2 to TRBJ1-1; D unresolved. CDR1 and CDR2 (germline): SGHTA, FQGNSA. This CDR3 contains 14 residues. V was shortened by 2 bases and J by 8 bases, with 15 bases between the two germline ends. CDR3 protein: CASSLLAVGSEAFF. The CDR3 bases are TGTGCCAGCAGCTTATTGGCGGTGGGCTCCGAAGCTTTCTTT.

This chain joins TRBV6-1 and TRBJ1-4, with a tentative D call TRBD1 (6 bases). V lost 1 base and J lost 3, with 9 bases in between. The CDR3 contains 15 residues. Germline CDR1 is MNHNS and CDR2 is SASEGT. CDR3 region: CASSEGGGANEKLFF. The CDR3, as DNA: TGTGCCAGCAGTGAAGGAGGGGGGGCTAATGAAAAACTGTTTTTT.

The chain combines TRBV11-3 with TRBJ2-1, with D hard to call. The CDR3 runs 15 residues. Germline-derived CDR1 and CDR2 are SGHNT and YENEEA. Trimming left V 1 base short and J 2 bases short, with 9 bases between. This CDR3 is CASSLGGSAYNEQFF. CDR3 nucleotides: TGTGCCAGCAGCTTAGGCGGCAGCGCCTACAATGAGCAGTTCTTC.

Details on this clone: This same CDR3 is encoded by further DNA sequences in the sample. V and J are TRBV7-8 and TRBJ1-5; unclear D gene. Looked up from germline, CDR1 is SGHVS and CDR2 is FQNEAQ. This CDR3 is built from 14 residues. The V end was cut by 1 base, the J end by 0 bases, with 4 bases between. The CDR3 spells CASSLGDSNQPQHF. The CDR3 DNA follows: TGTGCCAGCAGCTTAGGGGATAGCAATCAGCCCCAGCATTTT.

This clone is judged medium-sized. The rearrangement joins TRBV6-5 to TRBJ1-6; 8 positions agree with TRBD1. Per germline, CDR1 MNHEY and CDR2 SVGAGI. J was trimmed by 7 bases and V by 6 bases; bases with no gene match: 5. There are 14 residues in the CDR3. CDR3 sequence reads: CASSSGQVNSPLHF. CDR3 nucleotides: TGTGCCAGCAGCTCGGGACAGGTCAATTCACCCCTCCACTTT.

The genes are TRBV9 and TRBJ2-5, with 8 bases lining up with TRBD2. The length of the CDR3 is 16 residues. CDR1 is SGDLS and CDR2 is YYNGEE in the germline V gene. V was clipped by 0 bases and J by 5 bases; unmatched bases: 9. CDR3 loop: CASSVASGLARETQYF. The DNA for the CDR3 is TGTGCCAGCAGCGTAGCTTCCGGACTAGCAAGGGAGACCCAGTACTTC. The variable domain in full, completed from reference TRBV9 and TRBJ2-5, reads DSGVTQTPKHLITATGQRVTLRCSPRSGDLSVYWYQQSLDQGLQFLIQYYNGEERAKGNILERFSAQQFPDLHSELNLSSLELGDSALYFCASSVASGLARETQYFGPGTRLLVL.

The V gene is TRBV2, the J gene TRBJ1-2; maybe TRBD1 (5 bases). This CDR3 has 12 amino acids. Trimming took 3 bases from V and 8 from J, leaving 10 bases between them. CDR1 SNHLY and CDR2 FYNNEI come from the germline V gene. The CDR3 bases are TGTGCCAGCAGTGAGGCGGGACTCGGCTACACCTTC. Residues: CASSEAGLGYTF.

J is TRBJ2-3 and V is TRBV7-3; D is undetermined. V was clipped by 5 bases and J by 6 bases, with 12 bases between them. The germline gives CDR1 SGHTA, CDR2 FQGTGA. The CDR3 runs to 13 residues. CDR3 amino acids: CASSPIAGDTQYF. In DNA, the CDR3 is TGTGCCAGCAGCCCGATAGCCGGTGATACGCAGTATTTT.

The chain employs TRBV6-5 and TRBJ2-3; 10 nucleotides match TRBD2. CDR1 is MNHEY and CDR2 is SVGAGI in the germline V gene. The CDR3 covers 15 residues. Trimming at V came to 5 bases and at J to 11 bases, leaving 13 bases not matched to a gene. The CDR3 reads CASSPPGLATRGQYF. CDR3 bases: TGTGCCAGCAGTCCCCCGGGACTAGCGACCCGGGGGCAGTATTTT.

For the CDR3, the DNA is TGTGCCAGCAGCGAAAGACTAGCGGGCGATTACAATGAGCAGTTCTTC. Amino acid sequence: CASSERLAGDYNEQFF. This chain joins TRBV9 and TRBJ2-1, with 10 bases fitting TRBD2. The CDR3 covers 16 residues. Trimming took 3 bases from V and 4 from J; bases not matched to a gene: 7. Germline loops: CDR1 SGDLS, CDR2 YYNGEE.

The chain uses TRBV7-6 and TRBJ2-7; D remains ambiguous. CDR3 length: 14 residues. From germline, CDR1 is SGHVS and CDR2 FNYEAQ. The V and J ends lost 1 base and 2 bases respectively, with 9 bases between them. CDR3 sequence (DNA): TGTGCCAGCAGCTTAGAGGCTGTAGCCTACGAGCAGTACTTC. It specifies CASSLEAVAYEQYF.

This chain joins TRBV4-2 and TRBJ2-7, with TRBD2 identical over 11 bases. This CDR3 comprises 16 residues. J was trimmed by 2 bases and V by 3 bases; bases with no gene match: 6. CDR1 is LGHNA, CDR2 YNFKEQ, per germline. The CDR3 DNA sequence: TGTGCCAGCAGCCAGGCTAGCGGGGGGCATGCCTACGAGCAGTACTTC. Amino acid sequence: CASSQASGGHAYEQYF.

This clone came up once. The chain links TRBV9 to TRBJ2-7; D might be TRBD2 (6 bases). This CDR3 is built from 14 residues. Germline V lookup: CDR1 SGDLS, CDR2 YYNGEE. With 0 bases removed from V and 4 bases from J, the gap between germline ends came to 11 bases. CDR3 nucleotides: TGTGCCAGCAGCGTAGCGGGAGAGCGTTACGAGCAGTACTTC. Translating gives CASSVAGERYEQYF.

This chain connects TRBV21-1 to TRBJ2-3; TRBD1, as called in the table, went unchecked against the DNA. TRBV21-1 is flagged as a pseudogene. This CDR3 has 13 amino acids. This CDR3 reads CASSTQGTDTQYF. CDR3 nucleotide sequence: TGTGCCAGCAGCACCCAGGGTACAGATACGCAGTATTTT.

The V and J genes are TRBV7-9 and TRBJ1-1, with 9 positions matching TRBD1. Losses at the gene ends were 4 bases for V and 4 bases for J; bases not matched to a gene: 13. The CDR3 sequence is 17 residues long. The germline CDR1 and CDR2 sequences are SEHNR and FQNEAQ (reference sequence). The CDR3 protein is CASSSTGTGIDATEAFF. As DNA, the CDR3 is TGTGCCAGCAGCTCCACCGGGACAGGGATCGATGCCACTGAAGCTTTCTTT.